This T cell receptor beta chain was found in a study of cytomegalovirus exposure and HLA in healthy donors. PCR used 60 Vbeta primers and 13 Jbeta primers. Libraries were prepared by immunoSEQ multiplex PCR; TCRdb keeps only in-frame clonotypes and omits some of them. The sample lists more than 90,000 clones; roughly 80% were seen once. Worth noting for this clone: Antigen unknown.

V dropped 6 bases and J dropped 2 bases, with 10 bases sitting between them. The CDR3 extends over 12 amino acids. CDR1 is SQVTM, CDR2 ANQGSEA, per germline. Points from the study as a whole: Whilst most TCR sequences proved rare, a subset of public TCRs occurred across many donors. Sequencing had likely introduced a cluster of highly shared sequence variants as an artifact. In vitro testing confirmed three CMV-associated chains as specific for CMV antigens.

The V call is TRBV29-1, the J call TRBJ1-2; maybe TRBD1 (5 bases). Material: PBMCs. This clonotype originated in a man aged 25 to 45 in good health and CMV-seropositive. CDR3 sequence reads: CSVITGNYGYTF. The CDR3 region has the DNA TGCAGCGTCATAACAGGAAACTATGGCTACACCTTC.